This passage covers 9 T cell receptor beta chains from one sample sequenced in a study of Graves' ophthalmopathy and Graves' hyperthyroidism. Scientists amplified the TCR beta CDR3 regions from RNA transcripts. Second-round multiplex PCR followed a first-round RT-PCR using HTBI primers. A single record per CDR3 protein comes from TCRdb applying MiXCR to the multiplex PCR reads. Here the sample spans over a million distinct CDR3 sequences, about 40% being singletons. The sample taken for sequencing was peripheral blood or thyroid tissue (not recorded which). Receptors originate from an adult man with Graves' hyperthyroidism.

The V call is TRBV30, the J call TRBJ2-7; D is unresolved. The V gene lost 5 bases and the J gene lost 1 base, with 9 bases spanning the gap. The CDR3 has 12 residues. Looked up from germline, CDR1 is GTSNPN and CDR2 is SVGIG (reference sequence). The CDR3 region is CAWGGDSYEQYF. CDR3 bases: TGTGCCTGGGGCGGTGATTCCTACGAGCAGTACTTC.

The chain uses TRBV20-1 and TRBJ2-7; D not resolved. CDR1 is DFQATT and CDR2 is SNEGSKA in the germline V gene (reference sequence). Trimming pared 6 bases from V and 5 bases from J, leaving 20 bases between. The CDR3 runs to 14 residues. The CDR3 bases are TGCAGTGCCAGCAGCTACGCTAGGAGCCACGAGCAGTACTTC. Its protein product is CSASSYARSHEQYF.

This clonotype was detected ten times or more. The chain joins TRBV19 to TRBJ2-6; TRBD1 matches 8 bases. V was pared by 3 bases and J by 4 bases, with 5 bases of the junction left unmatched. The V gene's germline CDR1 is LNHDA and CDR2 SQIVND (reference sequence). The CDR3 runs to 16 residues. Here the CDR3 DNA reads TGTGCCAGTAGTATTCGGACAGGGCTAGGGGCCAACGTCCTGACTTTC. This codes for CASSIRTGLGANVLTF.

This clonotype came up many times. This chain connects TRBV7-8 to TRBJ2-5, with 9 positions matching TRBD2. V gave up 5 bases and J gave up 5 bases; unmatched junction bases: 15. The CDR3 sequence is 17 residues long. Germline V gene sequence: CDR1 SGHVS, CDR2 FQNEAQ. The CDR3 reads CASSRRRSGGSGETQYF. CDR3 sequence (DNA): TGTGCCAGCAGCAGACGTCGTAGCGGGGGATCAGGGGAGACCCAGTACTTC. Full variable domain (outside the CDR3, taken from reference TRBV7-8 and TRBJ2-5): GAGVSQSPRYKVAKRGQDVALRCDPISGHVSLFWYQQALGQGPEFLTYFQNEAQLDKSGLPSDRFFAERPEGSVSTLKIQRTQQEDSAVYLCASSRRRSGGSGETQYFGPGTRLLVL.

This clonotype has a count of ten or more. At one end, the junction sequence differs from germline, possibly due to a read error. The gene calls are TRBV10-3 and TRBJ1-5; no definite D call. The CDR3 totals 12 residues. Germline CDR1 is ENHRY and CDR2 is SYGVKD. The CDR3 sequence is CAISEYNQPQHF. The CDR3 DNA sequence: TGTGCCATCAGCGAGTACAATCAGCCCCAGCATTTT.

This clonotype came up many times. The rearrangement links TRBV6-7 to TRBJ1-1, with 8 bases lining up with TRBD1. Being an ORF, TRBV6-7 has a function that is uncertain. J gave up 0 bases and V 5 bases, and 11 bases lay outside the gene matches. The CDR3 contains 17 residues. CDR3 nucleotides: TGTGCCAGCAGTCCCCGTCCCGGGACAGGCATGAACACTGAAGCTTTCTTT. This sequence encodes CASSPRPGTGMNTEAFF.

The J gene is TRBJ1-2, the V gene TRBV29-1; D is ambiguous. The CDR3 length is 12 residues. Germline loops: CDR1 SQVTM, CDR2 ANQGSEA. In DNA, the CDR3 is TGCAGTGAAGAAGACTCAGCCTATGGCTACACCTTC. Amino acid sequence: CSEEDSAYGYTF.

This clonotype came up a few times. The V call is TRBV20-1, the J call TRBJ2-7; 13 bases fit TRBD2. The CDR3 consists of 16 residues. Germline CDR1 DFQATT, CDR2 SNEGSKA (reference sequence). Trimming at V came to 3 bases and at J to 4 bases, leaving 9 bases not matched to a gene. The DNA for the CDR3 is TGCAGTGCTAGTGGACTAGCGGGGGCCCTAACTTACGAGCAGTACTTC. Residues: CSASGLAGALTYEQYF.

This clonotype was picked up one time. At one of its ends the junction is not consistent with the germline gene, which may arise from a read error. V gene TRBV19 combines with J gene TRBJ2-6, with D uncertain. CDR1 is LNHDA, CDR2 SQIVND, per germline (reference sequence). The CDR3 sequence is 12 residues long. CDR3 in DNA: TGTGCCAGTAGTATAACCACAAACACTGAAGCTTTC. Encoded protein: CASSITTNTEAF.